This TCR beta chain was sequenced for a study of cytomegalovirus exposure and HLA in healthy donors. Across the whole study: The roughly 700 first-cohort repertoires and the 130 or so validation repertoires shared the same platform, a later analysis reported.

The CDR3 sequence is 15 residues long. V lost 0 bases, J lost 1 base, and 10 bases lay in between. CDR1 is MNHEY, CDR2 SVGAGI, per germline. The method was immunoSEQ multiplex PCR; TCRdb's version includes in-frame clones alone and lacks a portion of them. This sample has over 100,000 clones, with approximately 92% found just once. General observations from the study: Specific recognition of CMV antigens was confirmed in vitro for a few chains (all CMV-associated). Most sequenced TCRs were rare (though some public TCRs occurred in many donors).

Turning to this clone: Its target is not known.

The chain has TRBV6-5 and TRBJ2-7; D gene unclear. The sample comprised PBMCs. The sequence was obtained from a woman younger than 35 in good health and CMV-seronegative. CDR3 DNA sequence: TGTGCCAGCAGTTACTCGATACACATGTCCTACGAGCAGTACTTC. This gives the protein CASSYSIHMSYEQYF.